This T cell receptor (beta chain) appears in the sequencing data of a study of blood T cells in healthy people across ages. PCR was performed a second time for 7 to 11 cycles using a sample-barcoded 5' primer and a J-beta primer mix. TCRdb reprocessed the 5' RACE reads via MiXCR and lists one record per CDR3 protein. The repertoire includes about 640,000 distinct CDR3 sequences, under 70% of them detected once, and 30% to 45% sits in the top ten. The sequence was obtained from a man aged 55-75 years in good health. Material for sequencing was blood.

The CDR3 loop is CASSLLAGGGMDTQYF. The DNA for the CDR3 is TGTGCCAGCAGCTTACTAGCGGGAGGGGGAATGGATACGCAGTATTTT. V is TRBV7-2 and J is TRBJ2-3, with 12 bases matching TRBD2. Germline CDR1 and CDR2: SGHTA and FQGNSA. This CDR3 comprises 16 residues. V lost 2 bases to trimming and J lost 6 bases; unmatched junction nucleotides: 6.